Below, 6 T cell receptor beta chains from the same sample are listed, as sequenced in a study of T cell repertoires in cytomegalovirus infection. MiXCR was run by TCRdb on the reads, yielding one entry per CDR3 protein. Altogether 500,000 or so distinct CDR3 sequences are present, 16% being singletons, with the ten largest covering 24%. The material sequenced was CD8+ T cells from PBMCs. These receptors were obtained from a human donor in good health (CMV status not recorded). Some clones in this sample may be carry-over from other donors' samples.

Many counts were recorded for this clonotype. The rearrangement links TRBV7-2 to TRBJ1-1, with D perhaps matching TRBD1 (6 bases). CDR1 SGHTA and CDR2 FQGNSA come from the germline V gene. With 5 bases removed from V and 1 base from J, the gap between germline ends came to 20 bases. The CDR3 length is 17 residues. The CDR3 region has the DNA TGTGCCAGCAGCAAGGGATCAGGGGTTTACCGGAACACTGAAGCTTTCTTT. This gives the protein CASSKGSGVYRNTEAFF.

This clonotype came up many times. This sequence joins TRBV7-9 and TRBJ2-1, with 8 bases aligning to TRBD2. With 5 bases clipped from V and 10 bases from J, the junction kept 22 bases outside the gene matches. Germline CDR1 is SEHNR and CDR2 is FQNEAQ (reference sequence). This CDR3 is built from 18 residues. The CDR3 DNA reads TGTGCCAGCAGCCCCCGTCCCCCATCCTTTGCGGGAGGAGGCGAGCAGTTCTTC. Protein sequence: CASSPRPPSFAGGGEQFF.

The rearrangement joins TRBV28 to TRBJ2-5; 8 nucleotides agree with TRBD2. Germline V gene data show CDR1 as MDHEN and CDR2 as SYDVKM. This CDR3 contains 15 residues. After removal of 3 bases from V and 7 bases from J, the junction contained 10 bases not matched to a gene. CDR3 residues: CASSFPGGGKGTQYF. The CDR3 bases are TGTGCCAGCAGTTTCCCCGGGGGGGGTAAAGGGACCCAGTACTTC.

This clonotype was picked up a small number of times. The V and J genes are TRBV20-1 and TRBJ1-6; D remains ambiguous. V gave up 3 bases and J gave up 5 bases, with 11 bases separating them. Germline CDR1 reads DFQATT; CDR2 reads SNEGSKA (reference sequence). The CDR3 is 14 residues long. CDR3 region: CSASQPSHNSPLHF. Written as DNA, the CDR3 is TGCAGTGCTAGCCAGCCCTCGCATAATTCACCCCTCCACTTT.

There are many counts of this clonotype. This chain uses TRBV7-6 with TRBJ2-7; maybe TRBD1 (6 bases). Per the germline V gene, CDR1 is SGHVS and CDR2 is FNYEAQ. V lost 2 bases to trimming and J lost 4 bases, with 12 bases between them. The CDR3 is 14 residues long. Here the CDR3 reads CASSLSQGTYEQYF. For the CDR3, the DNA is TGTGCCAGCAGCTTAAGTCAGGGGACATACGAGCAGTACTTC.

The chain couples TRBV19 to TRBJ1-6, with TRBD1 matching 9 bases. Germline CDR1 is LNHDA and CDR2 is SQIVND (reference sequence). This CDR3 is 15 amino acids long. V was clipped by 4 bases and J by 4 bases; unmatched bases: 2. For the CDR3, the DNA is TGTGCCAGTAGTACCGGGACAGGGTATAATTCACCCCTCCACTTT. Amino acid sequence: CASSTGTGYNSPLHF.